This T cell receptor beta chain derives from a study of blood T cell repertoires in COVID-19. Across the study: Acute and convalescent COVID-19 specimens originated in the United States, Italy and Spain. PBMCs, B-cell-depleted T cells, or T cells provided the cDNA or gDNA that made up the material.

Original processing notes: Cell counts per sample came from amplifying reference gene primers. Repertoires were generated with immunoSEQ multiplex PCR, while TCRdb's copy carries only in-frame clones and drops some. V, J and clone size are those of that table, while D and trimming were read from the DNA. The top ten hold 5.5% to 7% of the sample, which has 150,000 to 200,000 clones, around nine tenths seen once. The J segment lost 2 bases and the V segment lost 3 bases, leaving 7 bases of the junction unmatched. The length of the CDR3 is 15 residues. Germline CDR1 reads SGHRS; CDR2 reads YFSETQ. This clonotype was obtained from a man aged 40-49 years with active or convalescent COVID-19. This chain uses TRBV5-1 with TRBJ2-7, with TRBD1 identical over 8 bases. Specimen: peripheral blood. The CDR3 coding sequence is TGCGCCAGCAGCTCTGACAGGGGCAAAACCTACGAGCAGTACTTC. This gives the protein CASSSDRGKTYEQYF.